Detailed here is one T cell receptor (beta chain). RNA extraction and reverse transcription yielded cDNA as sequencing template. Here immunoSEQ multiplex PCR was the method, and the copy in TCRdb shows in-frame clones only, minus some. The sample consists of 150,000 to 200,000 clones, 50% to 60% of them appearing once. This entry belongs to a study of CD8+ T cells in alopecia areata. V lost 0 bases to trimming and J lost 2 bases, with 14 bases between them. Per germline, CDR1 LGHNA and CDR2 YNFKEQ. This CDR3 has 16 amino acids. Researchers gathered lesional scalp punch biopsies and peripheral blood from patients with alopecia areata.

V gene TRBV4-2 combines with J gene TRBJ2-7, with D unclear. Sequenced material: CD4+ T cells sorted from blood, taken at week 0. The sequence came from a human donor with alopecia areata. The CDR3 DNA reads TGTGCCAGCAGCCAAGACCGGACGGTTGAGGCCTACGAGCAGTACTTC. This gives the protein CASSQDRTVEAYEQYF.